This entry concerns a single T cell receptor beta chain. Its target is unknown. The data derive from a study of T-cell reconstitution after alpha-beta-depleted transplantation in children. Unique molecular identifiers were used to barcode this TCRbeta library. TCRdb itself ran the PCR reads through MiXCR, one entry per CDR3 protein. The sample has 300,000 to 400,000 distinct CDR3 sequences; 20% to 30% are singletons. Study-level findings and limits: Diversity of TCRbeta at day 60 was high in some patients, arising from surviving recipient T cells and thymic progenitors. From newly produced T cells came most of the T-cell counts and diversity one year after transplant. By about two months after transplant, alpha-beta T cells reportedly arose from several hundred graft clones that had expanded.

J was trimmed by 7 bases and V by 5 bases; bases with no gene match: 5. The CDR3 consists of 14 residues. Specimen: PBMCs, mostly from graft donor cells, collected 180 days after TCRalphabeta/CD19-depleted stem cell transplant. The TCR was taken from a male patient younger than 18 who had a stem cell transplant for acute lymphoblastic leukemia, so the T cells may come from the graft donor. The chain employs TRBV12-3 or TRBV12-4 and TRBJ1-5, with TRBD1 identical over 10 bases. The chain's CDR3 is CASSRTGGLQPQHF. As DNA, the CDR3 is TGTGCCAGCAGTAGGACAGGGGGTTTGCAGCCCCAGCATTTT.